The clone carrying this T cell receptor (beta chain) occurred many times. Its antigen remains unidentified. The source of the sample is a study of prognosis after radiotherapy for stage I lung cancer. Study at large: The study enrolled about a dozen men and about six women as patients, aged about 50 to 84 with a median of about 74 years. Therapy given concurrently with stereotactic body radiotherapy reached no patient. SBRT spanned 3 to 5 fractions, reaching a biologically effective dose of at least 100 Gy.

General study points: Unique TCR clone counts were lower following stereotactic body radiation therapy (median about 10,000 versus 6,900).

The authors amplified TCR beta CDR3 from genomic DNA using two-round multiplex PCR. The first PCR round targeted every TRBV and TRBJ gene with specific primers. TCRdb reprocessed the multiplex PCR reads via MiXCR and lists one record per CDR3 protein. This sample yields about 17,000 distinct CDR3 sequences, of which 25% to 30% are seen a single time; about 33% belongs to the top ten. Trimming took 3 bases from V and 5 from J, leaving 19 bases between them. This CDR3 contains 15 residues. In germline, CDR1 is DFQATT, CDR2 SNEGSKA (reference sequence). V and J are TRBV20-1 and TRBJ2-5; the D gene is possibly TRBD1 (5 bases). This receptor was identified in a donor aged 50 or older with non-small cell lung cancer. This sample comprised PBMCs, obtained before or after stereotactic body radiation therapy (not recorded which). For the CDR3, the DNA is TGCAGTGCTAGTAGGGGTCTTGTGCGACAGGAGACCCAGTACTTC. This encodes CSASRGLVRQETQYF.